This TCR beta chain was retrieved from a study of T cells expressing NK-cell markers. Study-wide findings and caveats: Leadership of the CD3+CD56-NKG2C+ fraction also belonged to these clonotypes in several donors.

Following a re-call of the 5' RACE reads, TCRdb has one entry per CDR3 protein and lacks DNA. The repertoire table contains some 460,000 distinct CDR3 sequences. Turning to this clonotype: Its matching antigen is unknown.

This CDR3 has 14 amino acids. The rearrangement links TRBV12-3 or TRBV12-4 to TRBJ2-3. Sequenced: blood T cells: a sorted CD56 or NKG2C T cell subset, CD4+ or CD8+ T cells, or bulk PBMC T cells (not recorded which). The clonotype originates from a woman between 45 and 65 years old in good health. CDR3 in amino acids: CASSHRFRADTQYF.